The clone carrying this T cell receptor (beta chain) was counted only a few times. The sample is drawn from a study of T cell responses to AZD1222 COVID-19 vaccine. Study background: Investigators merged groups given second doses at roughly 4 or roughly 12 weeks.

Germline V gene sequence: CDR1 MNHEY, CDR2 SVGAGI. The ends were cut back, 7 bases at V and 0 bases at J, with 4 bases in the middle. This CDR3 contains 12 residues. This table comes from immunoSEQ multiplex PCR, and its TCRdb copy is limited to in-frame clones, with some not included. The sample records roughly 100,000 clones, 90% being singletons. Specimen: peripheral blood, collected on day 0 of AZD1222 vaccination. The receptor was derived from an adult in good health. V is TRBV6-5 and J is TRBJ1-5; no definite D call. CDR3 nucleotides: TGTGCCAGCAAGTATAGCAATCAGCCCCAGCATTTT. Translated, it gives CASKYSNQPQHF.